Ten or more counts support the clone carrying this T cell receptor (beta chain). The antigen is unknown. CDR1 is SGHKS and CDR2 is YYEKEE in the germline V gene (reference sequence). The V gene lost 1 base and the J gene lost 1 base, with 8 bases spanning the gap. The CDR3 is made up of 14 amino acids. This entry belongs to a study of T-cell reconstitution after alpha-beta-depleted transplantation in children. Study-wide results and caveats: Reportedly, roughly two months post-transplant, alpha-beta T cells arose from several hundred expanded graft clones. Newly made T cells mostly supplied T-cell counts and diversity one year after transplant. Some patients' high day-60 TCRbeta diversity was traced to surviving recipient T cells and thymic progenitors.

Using unique molecular identifiers, the investigators prepared the TCRbeta library. TCRdb analysed the PCR reads with MiXCR anew, one entry per CDR3 protein. The sample contains 450,000 to 600,000 distinct CDR3 sequences, about 10% of which appear only once. This TCR derives from a child younger than 10 with inherited bone marrow failure, due to receive a stem cell transplant. V is TRBV5-5 and J is TRBJ2-5; D gene ambiguous. The material sequenced was PBMCs, taken before TCRalphabeta/CD19-depleted stem cell transplant. The CDR3, as DNA: TGTGCCAGCAGCTTGAGGCGAGGCCAAGAGACCCAGTACTTC. Translation: CASSLRRGQETQYF. Full variable domain (missing parts from reference TRBV5-5 and TRBJ2-5): DAGVTQSPTHLIKTRGQQVTLRCSPISGHKSVSWYQQVLGQGPQFIFQYYEKEERGRGNFPDRFSARQFPNYSSELNVNALLLGDSALYLCASSLRRGQETQYFGPGTRLLVL.